These T cell receptor beta chains were read from a single sample in a study of OX40 agonist ivuxolimab in advanced cancers. The data were produced by immunoSEQ multiplex PCR, yet TCRdb's version contains in-frame clones alone and is incomplete. The table includes roughly 67,000 clones, around 86% detected once. Sequencing used CD4+ or CD8+ T cells sorted from blood, obtained in a trial of the OX40 agonist ivuxolimab. The receptors originated from an adult with an advanced solid tumor such as melanoma, head and neck, liver or kidney cancer. The CDR3 runs from the conserved cysteine through the conserved F or W. D genes are given only for firm matches. Expanded clones are given a class, and other clones once, few, many or no size at all.

-	TRBV5-1	TRBJ2-3	-	TGCGCCAGCAGCTTGATGCGGGATCGGAGAGATACGCAGTATTTT	CASSLMRDRRDTQYF
once	TRBV27	TRBJ2-5	-	TGTGCCAGCAGTCATGACAGCCAAGAGACCCAGTACTTC	CASSHDSQETQYF
-	TRBV6-5	TRBJ2-1	-	TGTGCCAGCAGTTACGTTGGGCGGCAGTTCTTC	CASSYVGRQFF
-	TRBV9	TRBJ2-3	-	TGTGCCAGCAGCGTAGAAATGGATGGAGTCCAGTATTTT	CASSVEMDGVQYF
once	TRBV7-6	TRBJ2-1	TRBD2	TGTGCCAGCAGCGTCTCTAGCGGGGGCAGCTCCTACAATGAGCAGTTCTTC	CASSVSSGGSSYNEQFF
-	TRBV10-3	TRBJ1-4	TRBD1	TGTGCCATCAGTAGAACCGGGACAGGGAATGAAAAACTGTTTTTT	CAISRTGTGNEKLFF
-	TRBV2	TRBJ1-2	-	TGTGCCAGCACCCCGGCGGGGTATGACTCTGGCTACACCTTC	CASTPAGYDSGYTF
-	TRBV7-2	TRBJ2-7	-	TGTGCCAGCAGCCCCCAACGCGAGCAGTACTTC	CASSPQREQYF
-	TRBV29-1	TRBJ2-3	-	TGCAGCGTTGAAGCAGGGGGGACAGATACGCAGTATTTT	CSVEAGGTDTQYF
-	TRBV27	TRBJ2-1	TRBD2	TGTGCCACCCTACAGACTAGCGCGGGGCAGAATGAGCAGTTCTTC	CATLQTSAGQNEQFF
once	TRBV5-1	TRBJ2-7	-	TGCGCCAGCAGGTCCGACTACGAGCAGTACTTC	CASRSDYEQYF
-	TRBV5-6	TRBJ1-3	-	TGTGCCAGCACCAGGAGGTCTGGAAACACCATATATTTT	CASTRRSGNTIYF
-	TRBV7-2	TRBJ2-4	-	TGTGCCAGCAGCTTAGATTTAAGCCGGGGATTAGCCAAAAACATTCAGTACTTC	CASSLDLSRGLAKNIQYF
-	TRBV7-3	TRBJ2-2	TRBD1	TGTGCCAGCAGCCGAGTTATCCGGGACAGGGGCACCGGGGAACTGTTTTTT	CASSRVIRDRGTGELFF
-	TRBV4-2	TRBJ1-2	-	TGTGCCAGCAGCCAAGAATCCGGGGCTAGCAGCTATGGCTACACCTTC	CASSQESGASSYGYTF
-	TRBV19	TRBJ2-3	-	TGTGCCAGTAGTATTAGGGCTCAGGGGCTCCCCACAGATACGCAGTATTTT	CASSIRAQGLPTDTQYF